This T cell receptor beta chain emerged from a study of blood T cell repertoires in COVID-19. Study context: Collection of acute and convalescent COVID-19 samples took place in the United States, Italy and Spain. In each case, the material was cDNA or gDNA derived from T cells, B-cell-depleted T cells, or PBMCs.

Germline values: CDR1 MGHRA, CDR2 YSYEKL. This CDR3 comprises 15 residues. Trimming left V 4 bases short and J 3 bases short, with 14 bases between. In the original workflow: Counts of nucleated cells, estimated from reference gene primer amplification, were obtained. Measured with immunoSEQ multiplex PCR; TCRdb has only the in-frame clones, and not every one. The V and J calls and clone size are taken from that table; D and trimming were inferred from the DNA. The data contain fewer than 250,000 clones, around nine tenths of them singletons. Specimen: peripheral blood. This clonotype originated in a woman aged 40 to 50 with acute or convalescent COVID-19. V and J are TRBV4-1 and TRBJ2-3, with a weak D call TRBD2 (7 bases). CDR3 nucleotides: TGCGCCAGCAGCCCGTATGGGAGGGGGACAGATACGCAGTATTTT. Translation gives CASSPYGRGTDTQYF.